This T cell receptor (beta chain) appears in the sequencing data of a study of T-cell reconstitution after alpha-beta-depleted transplantation in children. Findings and limits, study-wide: Newly produced T cells mostly accounted for T-cell counts and diversity one year post-transplant. Reportedly, only several hundred clones from non-depleted graft cells drove alpha-beta T-cell counts at about two months. Surviving recipient T cells and thymic progenitors produced the high day-60 TCRbeta diversity seen in some patients.

It was with unique molecular identifiers that the TCRbeta library was prepared. TCRdb reprocessed the PCR reads via MiXCR and lists one record per CDR3 protein. The data hold roughly 82,000 distinct CDR3 sequences, with 13% to 15% observed a single time. V was cut by 5 bases and J by 4 bases, with 18 bases left in between. The CDR3 loop spans 15 amino acids. Germline V lookup: CDR1 SGHRS, CDR2 YFSETQ. Of note for this clonotype: Antigen unknown.

The sample here was PBMCs, mostly from graft donor cells, taken 180 days after TCRalphabeta/CD19-depleted stem cell transplant. The rearrangement links TRBV5-1 to TRBJ1-1, with D perhaps TRBD1 (5 bases). This clonotype was obtained from a male patient between 2 and 10 years old who had a stem cell transplant for acute lymphoblastic leukemia, so the T cells may come from the graft donor. Here the CDR3 DNA reads TGCGCCAGCAGTCGGGGAGGGGTTGGCGGCACTGAAGCTTTCTTT. Its translation: CASSRGGVGGTEAFF.